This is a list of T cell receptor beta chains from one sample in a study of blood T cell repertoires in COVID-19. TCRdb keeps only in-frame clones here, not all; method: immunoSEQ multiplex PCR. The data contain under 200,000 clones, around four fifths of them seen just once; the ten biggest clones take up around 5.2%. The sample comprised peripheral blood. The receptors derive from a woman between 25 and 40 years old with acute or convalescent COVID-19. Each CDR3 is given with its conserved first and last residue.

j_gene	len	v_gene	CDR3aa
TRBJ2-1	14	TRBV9	CASSVGVGGNEQFF
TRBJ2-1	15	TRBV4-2	CASSQDGGSYNEQFF
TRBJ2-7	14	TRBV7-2	CASSLGLAAYEQYF
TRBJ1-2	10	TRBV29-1	CSAAPDGYTF
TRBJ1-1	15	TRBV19	CASSIGGQGHTEAFF
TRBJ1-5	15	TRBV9	CASSALGWLNQPQHF
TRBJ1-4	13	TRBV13	CASSTGTGGKLFF
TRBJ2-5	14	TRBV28	CASSYTGTQETQYF
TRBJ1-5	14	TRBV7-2	CASSRMGGNQPQHF
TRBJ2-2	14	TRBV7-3	CASRLAAYTGELFF
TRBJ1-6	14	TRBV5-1	CASSPGQFNSPLHF
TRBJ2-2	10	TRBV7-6	CASRGLELFF
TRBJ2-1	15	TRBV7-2	CASSRTSGIYNEQFF
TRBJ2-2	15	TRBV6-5	CASSYDRFSTGELFF
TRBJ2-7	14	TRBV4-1	CASSRAGGLYEQYF
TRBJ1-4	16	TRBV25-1	CASSPTGTGIREKLFF
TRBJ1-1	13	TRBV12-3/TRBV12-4	CASGTGLNTEAFF
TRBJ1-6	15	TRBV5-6	CASSPPSSYNSPLHF
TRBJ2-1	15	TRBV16	CASSPPGIEFNEQFF
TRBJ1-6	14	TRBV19	CASKGTGGSSPLHF
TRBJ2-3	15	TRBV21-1	CASSANSGRTDTQYF
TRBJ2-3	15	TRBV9	CASSVQALLTDTQYF